This is a list of T cell receptor beta chains from one sample in a study of blood T cells in healthy people across ages. TCRdb re-derived calls from the 5' RACE reads in MiXCR, one entry per CDR3 protein. The table lists around 1.5 million distinct CDR3 sequences, around 59% of them singletons. Sequenced material: blood. The receptors originated from a man between 18 and 29 years old in good health. CDR3s include the opening cysteine and the closing phenylalanine or tryptophan. Fields, in order: J gene, clone size, D gene, V gene, CDR3 protein, CDR3 DNA. D genes are given only for firm matches. Size is stated for part of the rows, as once, few or many counts, or as a class when the clone is expanded.

>TRBJ1-6|.|.|TRBV27
CASSGEGSSPLHF
TGTGCCAGCAGTGGGGAAGGAAGTTCACCCCTCCACTTT
>TRBJ2-1|few|.|TRBV11-2
CASSSLIGVNEQFF
TGTGCCAGCAGTTCCCTTATAGGGGTGAATGAGCAGTTCTTC
>TRBJ2-4|few|.|TRBV20-1
CSARPTENIQYF
TGCAGTGCTAGACCGACAGAAAACATTCAGTACTTC
>TRBJ1-5|.|TRBD1|TRBV6-5
CASREWGRGQNQPQHF
TGTGCCAGCCGGGAGTGGGGCAGGGGGCAAAATCAGCCCCAGCATTTT
>TRBJ2-3|.|TRBD2|TRBV4-1
CASSQDRGREADTQYF
TGCGCCAGCAGCCAAGATCGAGGGAGGGAGGCGGATACGCAGTATTTT
>TRBJ2-1|.|.|TRBV21-1
CASRLAGALNNEQFF
TGTGCCAGCCGGCTAGCGGGAGCCCTAAACAATGAGCAGTTCTTC
>TRBJ2-3|.|.|TRBV7-8
CASSHDRGKGDTQYF
TGTGCCAGCAGCCATGACCGAGGAAAGGGAGATACGCAGTATTTT
>TRBJ2-3|few|TRBD2|TRBV20-1
CSSGTSASDTQYF
TGCAGTTCCGGGACTAGCGCTTCAGATACGCAGTATTTT
>TRBJ2-3|few|.|TRBV10-3
CAISESFRANADTQYF
TGTGCCATCAGTGAGTCGTTCAGGGCAAACGCGGATACGCAGTATTTT
>TRBJ2-3|.|TRBD2|TRBV5-1
CASSLGNSMAGVFTDTQYF
TGCGCCAGCAGCTTGGGGAATTCTATGGCGGGGGTTTTCACAGATACGCAGTATTTT
>TRBJ2-7|.|TRBD2|TRBV29-1
CSVEHFAGARHYEQYF
TGCAGCGTTGAACACTTTGCGGGAGCGCGCCACTACGAGCAGTACTTC
>TRBJ2-5|.|TRBD2|TRBV4-3
CASSASGGAWDEQYF
TGCGCCAGCAGTGCGAGCGGGGGGGCCTGGGATGAGCAGTACTTC